Below are 28 T cell receptor beta chains sequenced from a single sample in a study of long-term antiretroviral therapy in people with HIV. Survey level was the resolution at which the v3.0 immunoSEQ assay ran. TCRdb's copy holds only in-frame clones and misses some; the assay was immunoSEQ multiplex PCR. Seen here are tens of thousands of clones, around 82% observed once, and the top ten hold over 8%. The sample consisted of unsorted PBMCs, taken at the start of antiretroviral therapy. The receptor set was obtained from a man between 50 and 59 years old with HIV.

Here the CDR3 reads CASSPRTSGLTDTQYF. CDR3 sequence (DNA): TGTGCCAGCTCACCACGCACCTCGGGGCTCACAGATACGCAGTATTTT. The J gene is TRBJ2-3, the V gene TRBV18, with D tentatively TRBD1 or TRBD2 (5 bases each). Germline V CDR1 and CDR2: KGHSH, LQKENI. The CDR3 is made up of 16 amino acids. Trimming took off 1 base at V and 2 bases at J, with 13 bases between the two ends.

The V gene is TRBV7-2, the J gene TRBJ2-7; 7 bases map to TRBD2. The germline V gene has CDR1 SGHTA and CDR2 FQGNSA. The CDR3 runs 11 residues. Trimming at V came to 3 bases and at J to 9 bases, leaving 2 bases not matched to a gene. Here the CDR3 DNA reads TGTGCCAGCAGCTTGGCTAGCGGGCAGTACTTC. Its protein is CASSLASGQYF. Full variable domain (outside the CDR3, taken from reference TRBV7-2 and TRBJ2-7): GAGVSQSPSNKVTEKGKDVELRCDPISGHTALYWYRQSLGQGLEFLIYFQGNSAPDKSGLPSDRFSAERTGGSVSTLTIQRTQQEDSAVYLCASSLASGQYFGPGTRLTVT.

This chain joins TRBV11-2 and TRBJ2-2; 9 bases map to TRBD2. V was pared by 3 bases and J by 7 bases, with 12 bases of the junction left unmatched. CDR1 and CDR2 from the germline V gene are SGHAT and FQNNGV. The length of the CDR3 is 17 residues. The CDR3 DNA sequence: TGTGCCAGCAGCTTGGTGGCCGGCGGGAGGGCCCTCGGGGAGCTGTTTTTT. Protein product: CASSLVAGGRALGELFF.

Turning to this clone: Sequence at one end of the junction differs from germline and may be a read error. The V gene is TRBV12-5, the J gene TRBJ2-7; D remains ambiguous. From germline, CDR1 is LGHNT and CDR2 FRNRAP. CDR3 length: 11 residues. DNA of the CDR3: TGTGCTAGTGGTTTCTCCCACGAGCAGTACTTC. Translation gives CASGFSHEQYF.

The CDR3, as DNA: TGCGCCAGCAGCGCCGGACTAGCGGTGACCTACGAGCAGTACTTC. Protein sequence: CASSAGLAVTYEQYF. V gene TRBV5-1 combines with J gene TRBJ2-7; 10 bases fit TRBD2. This CDR3 spans 15 amino acids. V was pared by 4 bases and J by 2 bases, with 6 bases of the junction left unmatched. Germline V gene sequence: CDR1 SGHRS, CDR2 YFSETQ. Variable domain in full (rest from reference TRBV5-1 and TRBJ2-7): KAGVTQTPRYLIKTRGQQVTLSCSPISGHRSVSWYQQTPGQGLQFLFEYFSETQRNKGNFPGRFSGRQFSNSRSEMNVSTLELGDSALYLCASSAGLAVTYEQYFGPGTRLTVT.

Concerning this clone: A read error may account for a junction end that differs from germline. Other DNA sequences of this sample code for an identical CDR3. V and J are TRBV27 and TRBJ1-4; no firm D call. This CDR3 has 15 amino acids. Germline loops: CDR1 MNHEY, CDR2 SMNVEV (reference sequence). CDR3 DNA sequence: TGCGCCAGCAAAGTCCCGGGCGCTGCTAATGAAAAACTGTTTTTT. It encodes CASKVPGAANEKLFF.

The V and J genes are TRBV28 and TRBJ1-5; unclear D gene. The CDR3 length is 14 residues. Germline CDR1 and CDR2: MDHEN and SYDVKM. V lost 3 bases, J lost 3 bases, and 9 bases lay in between. CDR3 DNA sequence: TGTGCCAGCAGTTTCGATGTAGTCAATCAGCCCCAGCATTTT. Translating gives CASSFDVVNQPQHF.

CDR3 nucleotides: TGTGCCAGCAGCTTAGGAGGGCGTCAGTACTTC. Translation gives CASSLGGRQYF. This sequence joins TRBV7-9 and TRBJ2-4, with D possibly matching TRBD2 (5 bases). This CDR3 spans 11 amino acids. The germline V gene encodes CDR1 SEHNR and CDR2 FQNEAQ (reference sequence). Trimming took off 1 base at V and 12 bases at J, with 7 bases between the two ends.

CDR3 sequence (DNA): TGTGCCAGTAGTATTTGGGACCCTACACTCAATCAGCCCCAGCATTTT. Its translation is CASSIWDPTLNQPQHF. The V call is TRBV19, the J call TRBJ1-5; TRBD1 might be the D (5 bases). CDR1 LNHDA and CDR2 SQIVND come from the germline V gene (reference sequence). The CDR3 consists of 16 residues. V was shortened by 3 bases and J by 3 bases, with 15 bases between the two germline ends. The variable domain in full, with the rest retrieved from reference TRBV19 and TRBJ1-5, is DGGITQSPKYLFRKEGQNVTLSCEQNLNHDAMYWYRQDPGQGLRLIYYSQIVNDFQKGDIAEGYSVSREKKESFPLTVTSAQKNPTAFYLCASSIWDPTLNQPQHFGDGTRLSIL.

The rearrangement joins TRBV6-5 to TRBJ1-1, with D possibly matching TRBD1 (6 bases). CDR1 and CDR2 from the germline V gene are MNHEY and SVGAGI. The CDR3 sequence is 14 residues long. Trimming left V 0 bases short and J 3 bases short, with 8 bases between. CDR3 loop: CASSYSGQYTEAFF. The DNA for the CDR3 is TGTGCCAGCAGTTACTCCGGACAGTACACTGAAGCTTTCTTT.

This chain connects TRBV14 to TRBJ2-2, with TRBD1 as a possible D gene (5 bases). This CDR3 spans 15 amino acids. Germline V gene data show CDR1 as SGHDN and CDR2 as FVKESK. V lost 6 bases, J lost 6 bases, and 17 bases lay in between. The chain's CDR3 is CASSQQVSVAGELFF. CDR3 DNA: TGTGCCAGCAGTCAACAGGTCTCGGTTGCCGGGGAGCTGTTTTTT. Using reference TRBV14 and TRBJ2-2 for the parts outside the CDR3, the full variable domain is EAGVTQFPSHSVIEKGQTVTLRCDPISGHDNLYWYRRVMGKEIKFLLHFVKESKQDESGMPNNRFLAERTGGTYSTLKVQPAELEDSGVYFCASSQQVSVAGELFFGEGSRLTVL.

Points on this clone: A junction boundary mismatches the germline segment, possibly from a read error. The chain recombines TRBV28 with TRBJ2-7; TRBD1 aligns across 8 bases. Germline V lookup: CDR1 MDHEN, CDR2 SYDVKM. The length of the CDR3 is 12 residues. The chain's CDR3 is CASSSGGQDRIF. CDR3 DNA: TGTGCCAGCAGCTCCGGGGGACAGGACAGGATCTTC.

This clone was recorded once. The chain recombines TRBV27 with TRBJ1-5, with a possible D match to TRBD1 (6 bases). This CDR3 is built from 16 residues. In germline, CDR1 is MNHEY, CDR2 SMNVEV (reference sequence). V was pared by 0 bases and J by 0 bases, with 9 bases between. CDR3 loop: CASSLSWGLSNQPQHF. The CDR3 region has the DNA TGTGCCAGCAGTTTATCGTGGGGGCTTAGCAATCAGCCCCAGCATTTT.

The V gene is TRBV28, the J gene TRBJ1-1; D ambiguous. V was pared by 2 bases and J by 3 bases, with 7 bases between. The V gene's germline CDR1 is MDHEN and CDR2 SYDVKM. The CDR3 contains 13 residues. This chain's CDR3 is CASSLVRDTEAFF. The CDR3 bases are TGTGCCAGCAGTTTAGTACGGGACACTGAAGCTTTCTTT.

V gene TRBV11-2 combines with J gene TRBJ1-2, with D maybe TRBD1 (6 bases). The CDR3 loop spans 15 amino acids. Between the trimmed V and J ends, which lost 5 bases and 4 bases, there was a span of 17 bases. Germline V gene lookup returns CDR1 SGHAT and CDR2 FQNNGV. In DNA form, the CDR3 reads TGTGCCAGCAGCCAAACGGGGGGCGCGGCCTATGGCTACACCTTC. This gives the protein CASSQTGGAAYGYTF.

This chain uses TRBV7-8 with TRBJ2-5, with 8 bases that match TRBD2. The CDR3 has 14 amino acids. Looked up from germline, CDR1 is SGHVS and CDR2 is FQNEAQ. The trim removed 6 bases at V and 7 bases at J, leaving 10 bases unmatched. The CDR3 loop reads CASSLLAVGGTQYF. The CDR3 DNA is TGTGCCAGCAGTCTACTAGCGGTAGGGGGGACCCAGTACTTC. Complete variable domain (other parts from reference TRBV7-8 and TRBJ2-5): GAGVSQSPRYKVAKRGQDVALRCDPISGHVSLFWYQQALGQGPEFLTYFQNEAQLDKSGLPSDRFFAERPEGSVSTLKIQRTQQEDSAVYLCASSLLAVGGTQYFGPGTRLLVL.

This clone was recorded only once. The chain joins TRBV9 to TRBJ2-3; a weak D match, TRBD2 (6 bases). Between the trimmed V and J ends, which lost 6 bases and 0 bases, there was a span of 14 bases. The CDR3 runs to 15 residues. Germline values: CDR1 SGDLS, CDR2 YYNGEE. The CDR3 loop is CASNEAGRSTDTQYF. For the CDR3, the DNA is TGTGCCAGCAACGAAGCGGGCCGTAGCACAGATACGCAGTATTTT.

The chain combines TRBV6-4 with TRBJ2-3, with unresolved D. The V gene's germline CDR1 is MRHNA and CDR2 SNTAGT. Trimming pared 0 bases from V and 4 bases from J, leaving 8 bases between. The CDR3 runs 14 residues. CDR3 amino acids: CASSDSGEADTQYF. In DNA, the CDR3 is TGTGCCAGCAGTGACTCTGGCGAGGCAGATACGCAGTATTTT.

V gene TRBV5-4 combines with J gene TRBJ2-3, with 10 bases identical to TRBD2. The CDR3 has 15 amino acids. V lost 0 bases, J lost 4 bases, and 2 bases stayed unmatched. Germline V gene data show CDR1 as SGHNT and CDR2 as YYREEE (reference sequence). CDR3 loop: CASSLERGGADTQYF. The CDR3, as DNA: TGTGCCAGCAGCTTGGAGCGGGGGGGCGCAGATACGCAGTATTTT.

The chain is built from TRBV5-6 and TRBJ2-1, with D tentatively TRBD2 (6 bases). The V and J ends lost 2 bases and 7 bases respectively, with 16 bases between them. Looked up from germline, CDR1 is SGHDT and CDR2 is YYEEEE. The CDR3 extends over 15 amino acids. In DNA, the CDR3 is TGTGCCAGCAGCTTTAGCGGATCCTTAGGAAATGAGCAGTTCTTC. Its protein product is CASSFSGSLGNEQFF. Drawing the rest from reference TRBV5-6 and TRBJ2-1, the complete variable domain is DAGVTQSPTHLIKTRGQQVTLRCSPKSGHDTVSWYQQALGQGPQFIFQYYEEEERQRGNFPDRFSGHQFPNYSSELNVNALLLGDSALYLCASSFSGSLGNEQFFGPGTRLTVL.

Remarks on this clone: The junction departs from germline at one end; a sequencing error may be responsible. The J gene is TRBJ2-3, the V gene TRBV14, with 7 bases lining up with TRBD2. Germline CDR1 reads SGHDN; CDR2 reads FVKESK. The CDR3 runs to 14 residues. The CDR3 is CASRQAGTTDTQYF. DNA of the CDR3: TGTGCCAGCAGACAAGCGGGAACCACAGATACGCAGTATTTT.

The chain couples TRBV7-2 to TRBJ1-2, with D uncertain. V was cut by 2 bases and J by 6 bases, with 7 bases left in between. The CDR3 sequence is 12 residues long. Germline assignment: CDR1 SGHTA and CDR2 FQGNSA. CDR3 sequence (DNA): TGTGCCAGCAGCTTAAGTAGAAATGGCTACACCTTC. Translation gives CASSLSRNGYTF.

This chain joins TRBV4-3 and TRBJ2-7, with D possibly being TRBD1 or TRBD2 (5 bases each). This CDR3 has 15 amino acids. Germline V gene data show CDR1 as LGHNA and CDR2 as YSLEER. V was clipped by 0 bases and J by 6 bases, with 15 bases between them. CDR3: CASSQDHAGRFEQYF. The CDR3 DNA follows: TGCGCCAGCAGCCAAGATCATGCAGGGAGATTCGAGCAGTACTTC.

The chain employs TRBV6-5 and TRBJ2-5; 8 bases fit TRBD2. This CDR3 comprises 15 residues. CDR1 MNHEY and CDR2 SVGAGI come from the germline V gene. The junction had 11 bases not matched to a gene; V was cut back by 7 bases and J by 4 bases. DNA of the CDR3: TGTGCCAGCACCCGAGGGAGCGGGGGAGGAGAGACCCAGTACTTC. Amino acids: CASTRGSGGGETQYF.

This chain connects TRBV20-1 to TRBJ2-7; no clear D. V was pared by 6 bases and J by 7 bases, with 10 bases between. The CDR3 sequence is 10 residues long. CDR1 is DFQATT, CDR2 SNEGSKA, per germline (reference sequence). The CDR3 sequence: CSAADPEQYF. As DNA, the CDR3 is TGCAGTGCCGCGGACCCTGAGCAGTACTTC.

The V gene is TRBV15, the J gene TRBJ1-3; unclear D gene. The V and J ends lost 0 bases and 2 bases respectively, with 11 bases between them. This CDR3 is built from 16 residues. Looked up from germline, CDR1 is LNHNV and CDR2 is YYDKDF (reference sequence). CDR3 sequence (DNA): TGTGCCACCAGCAGAGATTGGGAACCTGCTGGAAACACCATATATTTT. Its protein product is CATSRDWEPAGNTIYF.

This clone was seen a few times. This chain uses TRBV7-9 with TRBJ2-7; 10 nucleotides align to TRBD2. The ends lost 7 bases at V and 2 bases at J; junction bases unmatched: 5. The germline V gene encodes CDR1 SEHNR and CDR2 FQNEAQ (reference sequence). The CDR3 contains 14 residues. The CDR3 spells CASIEAGGTYEQYF. CDR3 sequence (DNA): TGTGCCAGCATCGAAGCGGGAGGGACCTACGAGCAGTACTTC.

This chain joins TRBV10-3 and TRBJ1-1; perhaps TRBD1 as D (5 bases). Germline lookup yields CDR1 ENHRY and CDR2 SYGVKD. The CDR3 is 12 amino acids. Trimming shortened V by 3 bases and J by 4 bases, and 6 bases separated the two germline ends. The CDR3 sequence: CAISDQGTEAFF. The CDR3 DNA reads TGTGCCATCAGTGACCAGGGCACTGAAGCTTTCTTT.